A selection of T cell receptor beta chains follows, all from one sample in a study of cytotoxic CD8 clonotypes in ibrutinib-treated CLL. Data came from immunoSEQ multiplex PCR; TCRdb stores just in-frame clones and leaves some out. This sample has some 140,000 clones, with approximately 80% found just once. The material was PBMCs, obtained after 12 months of ibrutinib treatment. The receptors were sampled from a human donor with chronic lymphocytic leukemia. Both conserved end residues are part of each CDR3. D genes are given only for firm matches. Size values are once, few and many counts, or a class for expanded clones, and some rows have none.

size	J	D	V	DNA	CDR3
.	TRBJ1-1	.	TRBV5-4	TGTGCCAGCAGCCAGGGCCTAGGAGGGGGGAACACTGAAGCTTTCTTT	CASSQGLGGGNTEAFF
few	TRBJ1-2	TRBD1	TRBV5-1	TGCGCCAGCAGCGCAGGGACAGGGATCCGGGACTATGGCTACACCTTC	CASSAGTGIRDYGYTF
.	TRBJ2-6	.	TRBV5-1	TGCGCCAGCAGTGACTCTAACTCTGGGGCCAACGTCCTGACTTTC	CASSDSNSGANVLTF
.	TRBJ1-2	.	TRBV2	TGTGCCAGCAGGGGACGTACTAACTATGGCTACACCTTC	CASRGRTNYGYTF
few	TRBJ1-5	TRBD1	TRBV28	TGTGCCAGCAGCACCGGCCAGGGGGCACAGCCCCAGCATTTT	CASSTGQGAQPQHF
.	TRBJ2-7	.	TRBV7-2	TGTGCCAGCAGCTTAAACTACGAGCAGTACTTC	CASSLNYEQYF
.	TRBJ2-3	.	TRBV11-2	TGTGCCAGCAGCTCTAAGCGGGGACACTACCTTAGCACAGATACGCAGTATTTT	CASSSKRGHYLSTDTQYF
.	TRBJ2-7	.	TRBV18	TGTGCCAGCTCACCACAGGGGACTCACACCTACGAGCAGTACTTC	CASSPQGTHTYEQYF
.	TRBJ2-7	.	TRBV6-5	TGTGCCAGCAGTAGGGTAATAGACTACGAGCAGTACTTC	CASSRVIDYEQYF
.	TRBJ2-7	TRBD2	TRBV6-5	TGTGCCAGCAGCCTAGCGGGAGACGGCTACGAGCAGTACTTC	CASSLAGDGYEQYF
.	TRBJ2-1	.	TRBV5-1	TGCGCCAGCAGCTTCGGGAGTACAGCCCACAATGAGCAGTTCTTC	CASSFGSTAHNEQFF
.	TRBJ2-1	.	TRBV20-1	TGCAGTGCCTACTACGATGAGCAGTTCTTC	CSAYYDEQFF
.	TRBJ2-3	TRBD2	TRBV2	TGTGCCAGCAGTAGGGGACTAGCGGGAGTTGGCACAGATACGCAGTATTTT	CASSRGLAGVGTDTQYF
.	TRBJ1-1	.	TRBV29-1	TGCAGCGTCGCCAGGACATCAATGAACACTGAAGCTTTCTTT	CSVARTSMNTEAFF
.	TRBJ1-2	.	TRBV4-1	TGCGCCAGCAGCCAGGCACTATTTTACGGTCTCAACAGGCCTGGGGATGGCTACACCTTC	CASSQALFYGLNRPGDGYTF
.	TRBJ2-7	.	TRBV4-2	TGTGCCAGCAGCCAAGTGCCTTACGAGCAGTACTTC	CASSQVPYEQYF
once	TRBJ2-2	TRBD1	TRBV18	TGTGCCAGCTCTCCCACAGGGGTGGACACCGGGGAGCTGTTTTTT	CASSPTGVDTGELFF
.	TRBJ1-2	.	TRBV5-1	TGCGCCAGCAGCTTGGCTCTTGGTTCTGGGGCACCCAATAACTATGGCTACACCTTC	CASSLALGSGAPNNYGYTF
.	TRBJ1-5	TRBD1	TRBV29-1	TGCAGCGTTGAAACAGGGGTGGATCAGCCCCAGCATTTT	CSVETGVDQPQHF
.	TRBJ2-1	.	TRBV4-1	TGCGCCAGCAGCCAAGATCGCACTTACAATGAGCAGTTCTTC	CASSQDRTYNEQFF
.	TRBJ2-5	.	TRBV6-5	TGTGCCAGCAGTTACTCGATTATACAAGAGACCCAGTACTTC	CASSYSIIQETQYF
few	TRBJ2-4	.	TRBV19	TGTGCCAGTAGTATCGGACGGCTAGCCAAAAACATTCAGTACTTC	CASSIGRLAKNIQYF
.	TRBJ1-2	.	TRBV10-3	TGTGCCATCAGTGGGGACACTGGAAACTATGGCTACACCTTC	CAISGDTGNYGYTF
.	TRBJ1-2	TRBD1	TRBV6-6	TGTGCCAGCACTCCCGACAGGGGGTTTAACTATGGCTACACCTTC	CASTPDRGFNYGYTF
.	TRBJ2-3	TRBD2	TRBV5-4	TGTGCCAGCCGCGTATCTCCTGGGGGGGCAGATACGCAGTATTTT	CASRVSPGGADTQYF
.	TRBJ1-2	.	TRBV6-5	TGTGCCAGCAGTTACGGGTGGGCCAGAGGTTATGGCTACACCTTC	CASSYGWARGYGYTF
.	TRBJ2-6	.	TRBV7-9	TGTGCCAGCAGACGTCAACAGGGAGTAGGAAGCTCTGGGGCCAACGTCCTGACTTTC	CASRRQQGVGSSGANVLTF
.	TRBJ1-2	TRBD1	TRBV5-6	TGTGCCAGCAGTAGGGACAGTCGATATGGCTACACCTTC	CASSRDSRYGYTF
.	TRBJ2-7	TRBD2	TRBV5-4	TGTGCCAGCAGCCGGGAGGGCGCAAATACGTGGCAGTACTTC	CASSREGANTWQYF
few	TRBJ2-1	TRBD2	TRBV7-8	TGTGCCAGCACCGGACTGACTAGCGTTGAGCAGTTCTTC	CASTGLTSVEQFF
.	TRBJ2-5	.	TRBV28	TGTGCCAGCAGTTTATTGTCCCGTGGGGGGCGCATAGAGACCCAGTACTTC	CASSLLSRGGRIETQYF
.	TRBJ2-5	.	TRBV5-4	TGTGCCAGCAGCTTGGACAGGGACCTAGGGACCCAGTACTTC	CASSLDRDLGTQYF
.	TRBJ2-1	TRBD2	TRBV30	TGTGCCTGGAGTGTACGCTGGGGACTAGCGGGAGATGAGCAGTTCTTC	CAWSVRWGLAGDEQFF
.	TRBJ1-2	.	TRBV5-8	TGTGCCAGCAGCTCTGCATGGGTTAACTATGGCTACACCTTC	CASSSAWVNYGYTF
once	TRBJ2-3	.	TRBV27	TGTGCCAGCAGTTTTAATGGGGCCCAAGGGATGGATACGCAGTATTTT	CASSFNGAQGMDTQYF
.	TRBJ2-7	TRBD1	TRBV28	TGTGCCAGCAGTGGAAACAGGGGAGTAAGGGAGCAGTACTTC	CASSGNRGVREQYF
.	TRBJ2-1	.	TRBV7-2	TGTGCCAGCACCCCCGATGGGGCCGCCCGCAACAATGAGCAGTTCTTC	CASTPDGAARNNEQFF
.	TRBJ2-1	.	TRBV25-1	TGTGCCAGCCGGGGATCAACCTACAATGAGCAGTTCTTC	CASRGSTYNEQFF
few	TRBJ1-5	.	TRBV19	TGTGCCGCCGGCAGGAGCAATCAGCCCCAGCATTTT	CAAGRSNQPQHF
.	TRBJ2-3	.	TRBV27	TGTGCCAGCAGTTTGGACAGACACACAGATACGCAGTATTTT	CASSLDRHTDTQYF
.	TRBJ1-5	.	TRBV27	TGTGCCAGCAGTACCACCGACGGCAATCAGCCCCAGCATTTT	CASSTTDGNQPQHF
.	TRBJ2-5	.	TRBV13	TGTGCCAGCAGCTCGAGACAGCTAACCCAGTACTTC	CASSSRQLTQYF
.	TRBJ2-1	TRBD2	TRBV28	TGTGCCAGCAGTTTGCGGGGACTAGCCTACAATGAGCAGTTCTTC	CASSLRGLAYNEQFF
.	TRBJ2-7	TRBD1	TRBV4-1	TGCGCCAGCAGCCGACTGACAGGGTTAGGGTACGAGCAGTACTTC	CASSRLTGLGYEQYF
.	TRBJ2-3	.	TRBV5-4	TGTGCCAGCAGCTTGCGTGCCCTCCACACAGATACGCAGTATTTT	CASSLRALHTDTQYF
.	TRBJ1-2	.	TRBV25-1	TGTGCCAGCAGTGGTGGGCGAGTCTATGGCTACACCTTC	CASSGGRVYGYTF
.	TRBJ1-2	.	TRBV11-2	TGTGCCAGCAGCTTAAGCCCCACAGGGATCTATGGCTACACCTTC	CASSLSPTGIYGYTF
few	TRBJ2-7	TRBD1	TRBV23-1	TGCGCCAGCCCGGGACAGGGGGCAATCGAGCAGTACTTC	CASPGQGAIEQYF
.	TRBJ2-1	.	TRBV4-3	TGCGCCAGCAGCCAGTCTGGGGGAGTTGGCAATGAGCAGTTCTTC	CASSQSGGVGNEQFF
.	TRBJ1-2	.	TRBV28	TGTGCCAGCAGTTTATCCAGCTATGGCTACACCTTC	CASSLSSYGYTF